Below, 11 T cell receptor beta chains from the same sample are listed, as sequenced in a study of kidney transplant recipient with SARS-CoV-2 infection. One entry per CDR3 protein results from TCRdb running MiXCR on the reads. The profile shows some 220,000 distinct CDR3 sequences, 25% to 35% of them singletons. The sequencing here drew on a blood sample, taken at baseline and around day 120 from a kidney transplant recipient. The receptors derive from a male patient aged 30 to 39 who had COVID-19 and was a kidney transplant recipient. Some of the T cells might come from the graft donor.

Details on this clonotype: A much larger clonotype is one base distant, so this may be a read error. V is TRBV7-9 and J is TRBJ1-2; TRBD1 matches at 7 bases. The length of the CDR3 is 13 residues. Per germline, CDR1 SEHNR and CDR2 FQNEAQ (reference sequence). The CDR3 coding sequence is TGTGCCAGCGGCTTAACAGGGGTCGATGGCTACACCTTC. Its protein product is CASGLTGVDGYTF.

A few counts support this clonotype. A much larger clone sits a single nucleotide away, making a read error possible. The chain carries TRBV6-5 and TRBJ1-3; TRBD1 agrees at 9 bases. The CDR3 is 15 residues long. V lost 6 bases to trimming and J lost 7 bases; unmatched junction nucleotides: 10. Germline V gene lookup returns CDR1 MNHEY and CDR2 SVGAGI. CDR3 sequence (DNA): TGTGCCAGCAGCTTTGACAAGGACAGGGGCAACACCATATATTTT. Translating gives CASSFDKDRGNTIYF.

This clonotype has at least ten counts. The chain has TRBV12-3 or TRBV12-4 and TRBJ1-4; 9 bases agree with TRBD1. The CDR3 extends over 14 amino acids. V lost 7 bases and J lost 8; bases outside the gene matches: 8. CDR3 residues: CASKSGQGKEKLFF. The CDR3 DNA is TGTGCCAGCAAGTCGGGACAGGGTAAAGAAAAACTGTTTTTT.

As concerns this clonotype: One end of the junction is discordant with germline, which a read error may explain. The chain combines TRBV5-1 with TRBJ2-1; 9 nucleotides align to TRBD1. Germline V lookup: CDR1 SGHRS, CDR2 YFSETQ. The CDR3 totals 15 residues. CDR3 in amino acids: CASSLGGTGSNERFF. CDR3 in DNA: TGCGCCAGCAGCTTGGGCGGGACAGGGTCCAATGAGCGGTTCTTC. The variable domain in full, completed from reference TRBV5-1 and TRBJ2-1, reads KAGVTQTPRYLIKTRGQQVTLSCSPISGHRSVSWYQQTPGQGLQFLFEYFSETQRNKGNFPGRFSGRQFSNSRSEMNVSTLELGDSALYLCASSLGGTGSNERFFGPGTRLTVL.

Many counts were recorded for this clonotype. The V call is TRBV4-2, the J call TRBJ1-5; tentative D call: TRBD1 (6 bases). Trimming pared 3 bases from V and 6 bases from J, leaving 15 bases between. This CDR3 has 15 residues. Per the germline V gene, CDR1 is LGHNA and CDR2 is YNFKEQ. The CDR3 loop reads CASSQLRDNGQPQHF. The CDR3 coding sequence is TGTGCCAGCAGCCAGCTCCGGGACAATGGTCAGCCCCAGCATTTT.

About this clonotype itself: This clone may be a read error of a much larger clone one base away. In DNA, the CDR3 is TGTGCCAGCAGTTTATTCGGGAAAGAAGCTTTCTTT. Its protein product is CASSLFGKEAFF. V is TRBV6-2 or TRBV6-3 and J is TRBJ1-1; D gene unclear. This CDR3 region has 12 residues. In germline, CDR1 is MNHEY, CDR2 SVGEGT. V lost 4 bases, J lost 8 bases, and 11 bases lay in between.

On this clonotype itself: This may arise from a read error, as a much more abundant clone is one base away. This chain joins TRBV25-1 and TRBJ1-2; perhaps TRBD1 as D (6 bases). CDR3 length: 17 residues. The V and J ends lost 6 bases and 4 bases respectively, with 24 bases between them. Per the germline V gene, CDR1 is MGHDK and CDR2 is SYGVNS. The CDR3 sequence: CASRGGQELGKTYGYTF. The CDR3 coding sequence is TGTGCCAGCAGAGGGGGGCAAGAACTGGGAAAGACCTATGGCTACACCTTC.

On this clonotype itself: This sequence may be a read error, since a much larger clone differs from it by one base. The CDR3 spells CASSINLIPNNGELFF. In nucleotides, the CDR3 is TGTGCCAGTAGTATTAACCTAATCCCGAACAACGGGGAGCTGTTTTTT. The chain combines TRBV19 with TRBJ2-2; D is unclear. The germline V gene has CDR1 LNHDA and CDR2 SQIVND (reference sequence). The CDR3 loop spans 16 amino acids. Together with reference TRBV19 and TRBJ2-2, the CDR3 gives the full variable domain: DGGITQSPKYLFRKEGQNVTLSCEQNLNHDAMYWYRQDPGQGLRLIYYSQIVNDFQKGDIAEGYSVSREKKESFPLTVTSAQKNPTAFYLCASSINLIPNNGELFFGEGSRLTVL.

There are many counts of this clonotype. The CDR3 nucleotides are TGCAGTGCTAGCTCGGGCCAAGATAATTCACCCCTCCACTTT. Translating gives CSASSGQDNSPLHF. V and J are TRBV20-1 and TRBJ1-6; D remains ambiguous. CDR1 is DFQATT, CDR2 SNEGSKA, per germline (reference sequence). The length of the CDR3 is 14 residues. Trimming removed 3 bases from V and 5 bases from J, with 11 bases in between.

This clonotype has a count of ten or more. V usage is TRBV6-1 and J usage is TRBJ1-2; D call uncertain. Between the trimmed V and J ends, which lost 4 bases and 4 bases, there was a span of 22 bases. This CDR3 is 17 amino acids long. CDR1 and CDR2 from the germline V gene are MNHNS and SASEGT. This chain's CDR3 is CASSVRRECRKTYGYTF. The CDR3 DNA sequence: TGTGCCAGCAGTGTACGACGGGAATGTAGAAAGACCTATGGCTACACCTTC.

Ten or more counts support this clonotype. The rearrangement links TRBV5-5 to TRBJ2-7, with 7 bases matching TRBD2. With 1 base clipped from V and 0 bases from J, the junction kept 7 bases outside the gene matches. The CDR3 sequence is 16 residues long. Germline CDR1 and CDR2: SGHKS and YYEKEE (reference sequence). The CDR3 DNA is TGTGCCAGCAGCTTGATTACTAGCGCAACCTCCTACGAGCAGTACTTC. This codes for CASSLITSATSYEQYF.